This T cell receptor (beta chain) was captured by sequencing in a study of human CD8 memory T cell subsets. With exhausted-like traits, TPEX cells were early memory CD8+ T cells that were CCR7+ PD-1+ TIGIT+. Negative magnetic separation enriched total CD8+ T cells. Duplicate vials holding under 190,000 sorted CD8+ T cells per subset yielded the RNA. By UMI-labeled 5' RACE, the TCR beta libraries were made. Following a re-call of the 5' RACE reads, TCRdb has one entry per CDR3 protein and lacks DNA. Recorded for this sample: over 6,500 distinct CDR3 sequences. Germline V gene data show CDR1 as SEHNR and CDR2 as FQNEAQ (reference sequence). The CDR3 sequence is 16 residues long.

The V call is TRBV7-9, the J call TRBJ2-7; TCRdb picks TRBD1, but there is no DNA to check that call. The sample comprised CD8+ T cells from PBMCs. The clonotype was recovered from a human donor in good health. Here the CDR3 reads CASSSSGTEPTYEQYF.